This T cell receptor beta chain comes out of a study of blood T cell repertoires in COVID-19 (dated by TCRdb to about 2020). Concerning the study at large: For ImmuneRACE Cohort 3, a participant was defined as recovered based on two consecutive negative NP/OP PCR tests, clearance by a healthcare professional, or resolution of symptoms. Samples covering the acute and convalescent phases of COVID-19 were provided by collaborators in the United States, Italy and Spain. The prospective study material was composed of cDNA or gDNA derived from T cells, B-cell-depleted T cells, or PBMCs. Subjects who had been exposed to COVID-19, were actively infected with it, or had recovered from it provided the deeply sampled blood TCRbeta repertoires that made up the dataset. The repertoires were released in a freely available public database intended as a resource for research on the immune response to SARS-CoV-2. The samples were drawn from two sources: the first 160 participants of the ongoing ImmuneRACE study, and over 1,000 subjects contributed by 6 global collaborators. A de-identified subject ID, COVID-19 status, age in years and sex were almost always included in the sample metadata. Where available, HLA class I and class II types were taken from metadata supplied by the sample provider and were not determined by assay-based typing.

TCRbeta CDR3 regions were amplified from genomic DNA by means of the immunoSEQ Assay, a bias-controlled multiplex PCR. In the original analysis: The number of nucleated cells in each sample was estimated by amplification of reference gene primers within the assay. Sequence reads were collapsed and filtered to measure the absolute abundance of every unique TCRbeta CDR3 rearrangement. For each sample, productive Simpson clonality was calculated as the square root of Simpson's diversity index over productive rearrangements. TCRdb retrieved this table from immuneACCESS and kept in-frame rearrangements only. Not all clones are present; in checked studies, unresolved V genes account for under half, and no reason is known for the remainder. Clone size and V and J calls were adopted from that table, with D and trimming inferred from the DNA. The sample table holds more than 300,000 clones, of which roughly 86% were seen once. The ten largest account for 1.5% to 2.5% of the sample.

Findings and caveats that apply to the study as a whole: The quantity of clinical and demographic metadata differed by source and by participant and was supplied without curation.

V is pared back by 6 bases and J by 0 bases, with 10 bases lying between the germline termini. Reading from cysteine to phenylalanine, the CDR3 counts 14 amino acids. Only the CDR3 DNA is retained, 42 bases long and in frame from the first base. The CDR1 and CDR2 encoded by the germline V gene are SNHLY and FYNNEI. Enrolling through a virtual design, the prospective study's participants ranged in age from roughly 18 to 95 years and lived across about two dozen United States geographic areas. In the prospective study, participants were assigned to cohorts based on the clinical history participants reported in a screening survey and a study questionnaire. Mobile phlebotomists in the prospective study collected whole blood, serum and a nasopharyngeal or oropharyngeal swab from every participant. Prospective study participants could optionally give additional blood draws and questionnaires over an approximately 2-month period. Before DNA extraction, prospective study blood samples were shipped either frozen or at room temperature.

On this clone: It lacks a known antigen. Per-base quality was not reported, and no clone a single base away is much larger than it.

This receptor chain uses TRBV2 and TRBJ2-3, and perhaps TRBD2 as D gene, on 6 matching bases. The receptor was isolated from a man aged 35-49 years in a cohort exposed to, infected with or recovered from COVID-19 (not recorded which). Specimen: PBMCs or T cells enriched from blood (not recorded which). This receptor carries the CDR3 CASRAGLSTDTQYF. Read as DNA, the sequence is TGTGCCAGCAGGGCGGGGCTTAGCACAGATACGCAGTATTTT.